What follows describes a single TCR beta chain. Its antigen is unidentified. The junction does not match germline at one end; this may be a read error. It was with 60 Vbeta and 13 Jbeta primers that the PCR ran. Generated by immunoSEQ multiplex PCR, the TCRdb table keeps only in-frame clones and is missing some. The sample holds under 150,000 clones, roughly 80% seen once. These data belong to a study of cytomegalovirus exposure and HLA in healthy donors. Study results and limitations: Roughly even sequencing depth across donors was the assumption behind the presence/absence analyses.

CDR1 SNHLY and CDR2 FYNNEI come from the germline V gene. The CDR3 loop spans 14 amino acids. Donors showed nominal health when sampled, although they likely had unrecorded immune exposures. The rearrangement links TRBV2 to TRBJ2-5; the D gene is possibly TRBD1 (6 bases). This receptor was obtained from a girl aged 2 to 10 in good health and CMV-seronegative. Sequencing was performed on PBMCs. The CDR3 sequence is CASNERQGLQTQYF. The CDR3 coding sequence is TGTGCCAGCAATGAACGGCAGGGGTTGCAGACCCAGTACTTC.